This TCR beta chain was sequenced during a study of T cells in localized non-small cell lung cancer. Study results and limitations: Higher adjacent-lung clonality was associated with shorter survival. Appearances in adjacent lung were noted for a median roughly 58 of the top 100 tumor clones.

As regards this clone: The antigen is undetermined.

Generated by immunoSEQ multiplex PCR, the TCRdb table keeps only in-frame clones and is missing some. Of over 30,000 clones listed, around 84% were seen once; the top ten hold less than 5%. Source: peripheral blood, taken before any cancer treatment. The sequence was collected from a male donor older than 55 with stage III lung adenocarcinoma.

CDR3 sequence (DNA): TGTGCCAGCAGTTCACCGGACAGGGTCTATGGCTACACCTTC. This translates into CASSSPDRVYGYTF. The chain employs TRBV7-8 and TRBJ1-2; 8 bases align to TRBD1. Germline V gene sequence: CDR1 SGHVS, CDR2 FQNEAQ. This CDR3 contains 14 residues. Trimming at V came to 6 bases and at J to 4 bases, leaving 7 bases not matched to a gene.